This TCR beta chain was retrieved from a study of blood T cells in healthy people across ages. Regarding the study as a whole: Diversity figures derived from one million T cells were judged to underestimate the true value. TCR beta diversity per million T cells fell roughly linearly with age. Possibly, changes in expanded clonotypes were confounded because donor CMV status was unknown.

Each donor supplied ten milliliters of peripheral blood. Together with a sample-barcoded 5' primer, a J-beta primer mix was included in a second PCR lasting roughly 6 to 12 cycles. Via MiXCR, TCRdb re-called the 5' RACE reads, giving one row per CDR3 protein. The repertoire includes about 580,000 distinct CDR3 sequences, around 50% of them detected once, and approximately 23% sits in the top ten. The CDR3 totals 15 residues. V was clipped by 7 bases and J by 2 bases; unmatched bases: 6. Germline V gene lookup returns CDR1 SQVTM and CDR2 ANQGSEA. This clonotype turned up a few times. Its antigen remains unidentified.

Sequenced: blood. The chain uses TRBV29-1 and TRBJ2-3; TRBD2 aligns across 13 bases. The receptor comes from a man at least 80 years old in good health. The CDR3 region has the DNA TGCAGCGCCTCCGGGACTAGCGGGACCACAGATACGCAGTATTTT. Translating gives CSASGTSGTTDTQYF.